The rows below give T cell receptor beta chains drawn from one sample of a study of shared clonotypes between healthy human individuals. Using immunoSEQ multiplex PCR, the repertoire was profiled, and TCRdb retains in-frame clones only, with some absent. The sample shows under 2.5 million clones, around 92% of them seen only once. The sequencing sample was made of naive CD4+ T cells from PBMCs. These receptors were collected from a man aged 18 to 29 in good health. Some clones in this sample may be carry-over from other donors' samples. CDR3s include the opening cysteine and the closing phenylalanine or tryptophan. The D gene is left open where the match is weak. Only some rows state a clone size, as once, few, many or a class for expanded clones.

v_call: TRBV18
clone_size: -
d_call: -
j_call: TRBJ1-2
cdr3_aa: CASSPSPGQSGYTF
cdr3_nt: TGTGCCAGCTCACCAAGTCCGGGACAAAGCGGCTACACCTTC

v_call: TRBV7-9
clone_size: -
d_call: -
j_call: TRBJ2-3
cdr3_aa: CASSRIGHTQYF
cdr3_nt: TGTGCCAGCAGCCGGATAGGGCATACGCAGTATTTT

v_call: TRBV7-3
clone_size: -
d_call: -
j_call: TRBJ2-1
cdr3_aa: CASSLASSSYNEQFF
cdr3_nt: TGTGCCAGCAGCCTAGCCTCCAGCTCCTACAATGAGCAGTTCTTC

v_call: TRBV7-7
clone_size: -
d_call: TRBD2
j_call: TRBJ2-1
cdr3_aa: CASSLGVGRAVDEQFF
cdr3_nt: TGTGCCAGCAGCTTAGGGGTCGGGAGGGCCGTTGATGAGCAGTTCTTC

v_call: TRBV2
clone_size: -
d_call: -
j_call: TRBJ2-7
cdr3_aa: CASSYYEQYF
cdr3_nt: TGTGCCAGCAGCTACTACGAGCAGTACTTC

v_call: TRBV7-3
clone_size: -
d_call: -
j_call: TRBJ1-1
cdr3_aa: CASSFSMNTEAFF
cdr3_nt: TGTGCCAGCAGCTTTTCTATGAACACTGAAGCTTTCTTT

v_call: TRBV30
clone_size: -
d_call: -
j_call: TRBJ2-2
cdr3_aa: CAWSQSATGELFF
cdr3_nt: TGTGCCTGGAGCCAATCAGCGACCGGGGAGCTGTTTTTT

v_call: TRBV5-1
clone_size: once
d_call: TRBD1
j_call: TRBJ1-1
cdr3_aa: CASSPPQGANTEAFF
cdr3_nt: TGCGCCAGCAGCCCGCCTCAGGGGGCGAACACTGAAGCTTTCTTT

v_call: TRBV28
clone_size: -
d_call: TRBD2
j_call: TRBJ2-1
cdr3_aa: CASRGRISGGRSYNEQFF
cdr3_nt: TGTGCCAGCAGGGGTCGGATTAGCGGCGGGAGGTCCTACAATGAGCAGTTCTTC

v_call: TRBV6-1
clone_size: -
d_call: -
j_call: TRBJ2-7
cdr3_aa: CASSTRRGSYEQYF
cdr3_nt: TGTGCCAGCAGTACACGACGGGGCTCCTACGAGCAGTACTTC

v_call: TRBV5-6
clone_size: -
d_call: TRBD1
j_call: TRBJ2-7
cdr3_aa: CASSTRTGVGEQYF
cdr3_nt: TGTGCCAGCAGCACCAGGACAGGGGTGGGAGAGCAGTACTTC

v_call: TRBV28
clone_size: -
d_call: TRBD2
j_call: TRBJ2-1
cdr3_aa: CASSRSGTSGRGEQFF
cdr3_nt: TGTGCCAGCAGCCGATCCGGGACTAGCGGGAGGGGTGAGCAGTTCTTC

v_call: TRBV2
clone_size: -
d_call: TRBD2
j_call: TRBJ2-3
cdr3_aa: CASTRGGGGPIDTQYF
cdr3_nt: TGTGCCAGCACCCGGGGCGGGGGAGGGCCAATAGATACGCAGTATTTT

v_call: TRBV5-1
clone_size: -
d_call: -
j_call: TRBJ2-7
cdr3_aa: CASCRDGLYEQYF
cdr3_nt: TGCGCCAGTTGCCGGGACGGCCTCTACGAGCAGTACTTC

v_call: TRBV2
clone_size: once
d_call: -
j_call: TRBJ2-7
cdr3_aa: CASSVNPSYEQYF
cdr3_nt: TGTGCCAGCAGTGTTAACCCTTCCTACGAGCAGTACTTC

v_call: TRBV7-6
clone_size: -
d_call: -
j_call: TRBJ2-3
cdr3_aa: CASGAQLTDTQYF
cdr3_nt: TGTGCCAGCGGGGCCCAGCTCACAGATACGCAGTATTTT

v_call: TRBV28
clone_size: once
d_call: -
j_call: TRBJ1-5
cdr3_aa: CASRPGQYNQPQHF
cdr3_nt: TGTGCCAGCAGGCCCGGACAGTACAATCAGCCCCAGCATTTT

v_call: TRBV5-6
clone_size: -
d_call: TRBD2
j_call: TRBJ2-4
cdr3_aa: CASSSAGSENIQYF
cdr3_nt: TGTGCCAGCAGCTCAGCGGGAAGTGAAAACATTCAGTACTTC

v_call: TRBV4-2
clone_size: -
d_call: -
j_call: TRBJ2-7
cdr3_aa: CASSQDKGGSYEQYF
cdr3_nt: TGTGCCAGCAGCCAAGATAAGGGGGGCTCCTACGAGCAGTACTTC

v_call: TRBV4-3
clone_size: -
d_call: TRBD2
j_call: TRBJ2-3
cdr3_aa: CASSQESLRTSGSLDTQYF
cdr3_nt: TGCGCCAGCAGCCAAGAATCTCTCCGGACTAGCGGGAGTTTGGATACGCAGTATTTT

v_call: TRBV7-8
clone_size: -
d_call: TRBD1
j_call: TRBJ2-2
cdr3_aa: CASSNRDRGSPGELFF
cdr3_nt: TGTGCCAGCAGCAACCGGGACAGGGGCTCCCCCGGGGAGCTGTTTTTT

v_call: TRBV28
clone_size: -
d_call: -
j_call: TRBJ2-2
cdr3_aa: CASSLVGAGELFF
cdr3_nt: TGTGCCAGCAGTTTAGTGGGCGCGGGGGAGCTGTTTTTT

v_call: TRBV7-3
clone_size: -
d_call: -
j_call: TRBJ1-1
cdr3_aa: CASSLTRANTEAFF
cdr3_nt: TGTGCCAGCAGCTTAACCAGGGCCAACACTGAAGCTTTCTTT

v_call: TRBV12-5
clone_size: once
d_call: TRBD1
j_call: TRBJ2-1
cdr3_aa: CASGLVTGGGSNEQFF
cdr3_nt: TGTGCTAGTGGTTTGGTAACAGGGGGCGGGAGCAATGAGCAGTTCTTC